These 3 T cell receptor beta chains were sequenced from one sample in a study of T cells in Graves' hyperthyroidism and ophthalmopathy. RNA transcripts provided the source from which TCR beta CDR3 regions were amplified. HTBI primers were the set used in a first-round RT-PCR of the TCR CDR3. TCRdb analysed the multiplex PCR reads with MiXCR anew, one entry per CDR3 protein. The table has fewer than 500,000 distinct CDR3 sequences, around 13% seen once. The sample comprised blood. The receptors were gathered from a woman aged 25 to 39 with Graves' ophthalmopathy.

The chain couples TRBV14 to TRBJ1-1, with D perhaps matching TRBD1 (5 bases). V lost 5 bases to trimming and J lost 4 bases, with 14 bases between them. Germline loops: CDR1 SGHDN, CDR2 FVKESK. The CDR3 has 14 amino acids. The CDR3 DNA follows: TGTGCCAGCAGCTCCTTGGGTGGGGGCACTGAAGCTTTCTTT. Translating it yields CASSSLGGGTEAFF.

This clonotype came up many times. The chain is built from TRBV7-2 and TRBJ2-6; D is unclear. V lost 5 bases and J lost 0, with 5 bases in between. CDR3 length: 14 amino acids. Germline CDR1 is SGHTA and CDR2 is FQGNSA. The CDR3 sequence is CASSGSSGANVLTF. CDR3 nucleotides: TGTGCCAGCAGCGGTAGCTCTGGGGCCAACGTCCTGACTTTC.

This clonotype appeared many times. The CDR3 here is CASSWTGSTSYNEQFF. CDR3 in DNA: TGTGCCAGCAGCTGGACAGGGTCGACCTCCTACAATGAGCAGTTCTTC. The chain carries TRBV11-3 and TRBJ2-1, with 8 bases identical to TRBD1. With V trimmed by 4 bases and J by 0 bases, 5 bases remained unmatched. This CDR3 has 16 residues. Germline CDR1 reads SGHNT; CDR2 reads YENEEA.